The 20 T cell receptor beta chains presented below share a single source sample, sequenced in a study of shared clonotypes between healthy human individuals. Sequencing used immunoSEQ multiplex PCR; TCRdb keeps in-frame clones, though not all of them. The table has 950,000 to 1,100,000 clones, 75% to 85% seen once. Material: memory CD4+ T cells from PBMCs. Subset noted: CD45RA-negative fraction. These receptors originate from a man aged 18-30 years in good health. Some clones in this sample may be carry-over from other donors' samples.

This clone was seen only once. The chain links TRBV27 to TRBJ2-3; 12 bases align to TRBD1. The CDR3 runs to 15 residues. With V trimmed by 5 bases and J by 5 bases, 5 bases remained unmatched. From germline, CDR1 is MNHEY and CDR2 SMNVEV (reference sequence). CDR3: CASSRRDRGQDTQYF. CDR3 in DNA: TGTGCCAGCAGTCGCCGGGACAGGGGGCAAGATACGCAGTATTTT.

Comment on this clone: Other DNA sequences in this sample translate to the same CDR3. The V call is TRBV2, the J call TRBJ1-5; 7 positions agree with TRBD1. This CDR3 region has 13 residues. From germline, CDR1 is SNHLY and CDR2 FYNNEI. The junction had 3 bases not matched to a gene; V was cut back by 6 bases and J by 4 bases. CDR3 in DNA: TGTGCCAGCAGAGTACAGGGGAATCAGCCCCAGCATTTT. It translates to CASRVQGNQPQHF.

J is TRBJ1-1 and V is TRBV19, with D tentatively TRBD1 (5 bases). Between the trimmed V and J ends, which lost 6 bases and 3 bases, there was a span of 20 bases. This CDR3 has 16 amino acids. Germline CDR1 and CDR2: LNHDA and SQIVND (reference sequence). The CDR3 DNA reads TGTGCCAGTAGCCAATTCCCTCCAGGGTATCACACTGAAGCTTTCTTT. Translating it yields CASSQFPPGYHTEAFF.

J is TRBJ1-2 and V is TRBV28, with unresolved D. This CDR3 has 12 amino acids. V was pared by 6 bases and J by 6 bases, with 11 bases between. Looked up from germline, CDR1 is MDHEN and CDR2 is SYDVKM. The CDR3 nucleotides read TGTGCCAGCAGACAAGGGTTAGATGGCTACACCTTC. Translated: CASRQGLDGYTF.

The J gene is TRBJ1-5, the V gene TRBV30; D may be TRBD1 (6 bases). Germline loops: CDR1 GTSNPN, CDR2 SVGIG (reference sequence). With 2 bases removed from V and 7 bases from J, the gap between germline ends came to 12 bases. The CDR3 sequence is 13 residues long. DNA of the CDR3: TGTGCCTGGAGTATACAGGGCGGGCAGCCCCAGCATTTT. This gives the protein CAWSIQGGQPQHF.

The chain has TRBV7-9 and TRBJ2-2; D gene unclear. Germline lookup yields CDR1 SEHNR and CDR2 FQNEAQ (reference sequence). The CDR3 runs to 17 residues. With 1 base removed from V and 4 bases from J, the gap between germline ends came to 16 bases. The CDR3 is CASSLVYAIVVTGELFF. In nucleotides, the CDR3 is TGTGCCAGCAGCTTAGTGTATGCCATAGTTGTCACCGGGGAGCTGTTTTTT.

This chain connects TRBV28 to TRBJ2-6; 7 bases are shared with TRBD2. Germline assignment: CDR1 MDHEN and CDR2 SYDVKM. V trimming: 8 bases; J trimming: 1 base; junction bases outside the gene matches: 8. CDR3 length: 16 amino acids. CDR3 region: CASRLSGGSGANVLTF. CDR3 coding DNA: TGTGCCAGCCGACTGTCGGGAGGATCTGGGGCCAACGTCCTGACTTTC.

About this clone itself: This CDR3 is also generated by other DNA sequences in the sample. The chain is built from TRBV25-1 and TRBJ1-1; 7 bases are shared with TRBD1. The CDR3 covers 14 residues. Germline loops: CDR1 MGHDK, CDR2 SYGVNS. Trimming at V came to 6 bases and at J to 0 bases, leaving 4 bases not matched to a gene. The CDR3 nucleotides read TGTGCCAGCAGCAAAGGACAGGTGAACACTGAAGCTTTCTTT. The encoded protein is CASSKGQVNTEAFF.

The J gene is TRBJ1-6, the V gene TRBV25-1; a weak D match, TRBD1 (6 bases). V lost 6 bases to trimming and J lost 10 bases, with 13 bases between them. The CDR3 covers 13 residues. The germline gives CDR1 MGHDK, CDR2 SYGVNS. Here the CDR3 DNA reads TGTGCCAGCAGCGGACAGCCAAACTCACCCCTCCACTTT. As protein: CASSGQPNSPLHF. Together with reference TRBV25-1 and TRBJ1-6, the CDR3 gives the full variable domain: EADIYQTPRYLVIGTGKKITLECSQTMGHDKMYWYQQDPGMELHLIHYSYGVNSTEKGDLSSESTVSRIRTEHFPLTLESARPSHTSQYLCASSGQPNSPLHFGNGTRLTVT.

V gene TRBV6-1 combines with J gene TRBJ2-7; 11 bases are shared with TRBD2. The CDR3 has 15 amino acids. The germline gives CDR1 MNHNS, CDR2 SASEGT. After removal of 5 bases from V and 4 bases from J, the junction contained 7 bases not matched to a gene. CDR3 in DNA: TGTGCCAGCAGTCATAGACTAGCGGGAATGTACGAGCAGTACTTC. It is translated as CASSHRLAGMYEQYF.

The chain employs TRBV10-3 and TRBJ2-3; D is unclear. With 2 bases removed from V and 4 bases from J, the gap between germline ends came to 10 bases. Germline lookup yields CDR1 ENHRY and CDR2 SYGVKD. The CDR3 covers 14 residues. The CDR3 DNA reads TGTGCCATCAGTGAGGGCCACTCCGCAGATACGCAGTATTTT. It translates to CAISEGHSADTQYF.

This clone was counted only a few times. The chain has TRBV5-1 and TRBJ2-3; D could derive from TRBD1 or TRBD2 (5 bases each). Germline-derived CDR1 and CDR2 are SGHRS and YFSETQ. The CDR3 extends over 14 amino acids. Trimming removed 5 bases from V and 4 bases from J, with 14 bases in between. The CDR3 reads CASRGEIFADTQYF. CDR3 nucleotides: TGCGCCAGCAGGGGGGAGATTTTCGCAGATACGCAGTATTTT.

The V gene is TRBV5-1, the J gene TRBJ1-2; the match to TRBD1 covers 9 bases. The CDR3 contains 14 residues. Trimming took 2 bases from V and 6 from J; bases not matched to a gene: 5. Germline V CDR1 and CDR2: SGHRS, YFSETQ. CDR3 sequence reads: CASSLTGGYDGYTF. CDR3 nucleotides: TGCGCCAGCAGCTTAACAGGGGGCTATGATGGCTACACCTTC.

The rearrangement uses TRBV29-1 and TRBJ2-5; 9 bases fit TRBD2. This CDR3 is built from 12 residues. Germline lookup yields CDR1 SQVTM and CDR2 ANQGSEA. V trimming: 6 bases; J trimming: 6 bases; junction bases outside the gene matches: 5. The DNA for the CDR3 is TGCAGCGTAGGACTAGCGTGGCAGACCCAGTACTTC. This codes for CSVGLAWQTQYF.

The CDR3 spells CASSRTGSLGTEAFF. DNA of the CDR3: TGTGCCAGCAGTCGCACAGGGTCTTTGGGCACTGAAGCTTTCTTT. This rearrangement joins TRBV6-5 to TRBJ1-1, with a weak D call TRBD1 (6 bases). V lost 5 bases to trimming and J lost 4 bases, with 17 bases between them. The CDR3 consists of 15 residues. The germline V gene encodes CDR1 MNHEY and CDR2 SVGAGI.

The gene calls are TRBV11-2 and TRBJ2-7; D possibly corresponds to TRBD2 (6 bases). CDR1 and CDR2 (germline): SGHAT, FQNNGV. The CDR3 is 16 amino acids. V was clipped by 5 bases and J by 0 bases, with 17 bases between them. The CDR3 coding sequence is TGTGCCAGCAGCCCCCGTTGGGGACTGGGCTCCTACGAGCAGTACTTC. Protein sequence: CASSPRWGLGSYEQYF.

The chain uses TRBV28 and TRBJ1-2; TRBD1 might be the D (5 bases). Trimming stripped 10 bases from V and 5 bases from J, with 14 bases between. The CDR3 length is 12 residues. CDR1 is MDHEN, CDR2 SYDVKM, per germline. CDR3 nucleotide sequence: TGTGCCACCGCCGGGACGGTGTATGGCTACACCTTC. Protein sequence: CATAGTVYGYTF.

The CDR3 DNA sequence: TGTGCCAGCAGCTTGTTCGCGGGAGCCTACAATGAGCAGTTCTTC. It codes for CASSLFAGAYNEQFF. The chain employs TRBV5-6 and TRBJ2-1, with 7 bases identical to TRBD2. V trimming: 1 base; J trimming: 2 bases; junction bases outside the gene matches: 3. CDR1 and CDR2 from the germline V gene are SGHDT and YYEEEE. This CDR3 spans 15 amino acids.

A note on this clone: Different DNA sequences within this sample yield the same CDR3. V gene TRBV6-5 combines with J gene TRBJ1-3; no reliable D call. CDR1 and CDR2 from the germline V gene are MNHEY and SVGAGI. V lost 5 bases to trimming and J lost 0 bases, with 11 bases between them. The CDR3 is 15 residues long. The CDR3 sequence is CASSRETVSGNTIYF. The DNA for the CDR3 is TGTGCCAGCAGTCGGGAGACGGTCTCTGGAAACACCATATATTTT.

The V gene is TRBV5-1, the J gene TRBJ2-5; TRBD1 agrees at 10 bases. The CDR3 spans 15 residues. The V and J ends lost 4 bases and 5 bases, in that order; junction bases with no gene match: 8. CDR1 is SGHRS and CDR2 is YFSETQ in the germline V gene. The CDR3 bases are TGCGCCAGCAGCGGGGGGACAGGGGAAGGGGAGACCCAGTACTTC. Protein sequence: CASSGGTGEGETQYF.